Below, 17 T cell receptor beta chains from the same sample are listed, as sequenced in a study of early T cells in non-severe SARS-CoV-2 infection. TCRdb analysed the 5' RACE reads with MiXCR anew, one entry per CDR3 protein. In the table there are fewer than 55,000 distinct CDR3 sequences, 11% of which are singletons. Input material: whole blood. These receptors were collected from an adult who was a healthcare worker with PCR-confirmed SARS-CoV-2 infection or an uninfected control (not recorded which).

There are a few counts of this clonotype. The chain carries TRBV12-3 or TRBV12-4 and TRBJ2-1; TRBD1 is a possible D gene (5 bases). The CDR3 loop spans 13 amino acids. Trimming left V 2 bases short and J 8 bases short, with 10 bases between. The CDR3 sequence: CASSLSRVDEQFF. As DNA, the CDR3 is TGTGCCAGCAGTTTATCCAGGGTAGATGAGCAGTTCTTC.

The V gene is TRBV6-2 or TRBV6-3, the J gene TRBJ1-3; D is unresolved. The CDR3 totals 14 residues. V shed 0 bases and J shed 0 bases, with 3 bases lying between them. The germline CDR1 and CDR2 sequences are MNHEY and SVGEGT. The CDR3 protein is CASSYSDSGNTIYF. The CDR3 bases are TGTGCCAGCAGTTACTCCGACTCTGGAAACACCATATATTTT.

This chain links TRBV10-3 with TRBJ2-5; D is unclear. Germline values: CDR1 ENHRY, CDR2 SYGVKD. Trimming removed 3 bases at V and 4 bases at J, with 3 bases between. The CDR3 is made up of 11 amino acids. In nucleotides, the CDR3 is TGTGCCATCAGTGAAACAGAGACCCAGTACTTC. The encoded protein is CAISETETQYF.

The chain uses TRBV7-8 and TRBJ2-5; 9 nucleotides line up with TRBD2. The germline V gene encodes CDR1 SGHVS and CDR2 FQNEAQ. This CDR3 has 15 residues. The ends lost 5 bases at V and 2 bases at J; junction bases unmatched: 6. The CDR3 bases are TGTGCCAGCAGCCCCGGGACTAGCCCACAAGAGACCCAGTACTTC. Translated, it gives CASSPGTSPQETQYF.

The chain is built from TRBV29-1 and TRBJ2-7; 7 nucleotides line up with TRBD2. V was clipped by 6 bases and J by 2 bases; unmatched bases: 7. CDR3 length: 13 residues. Germline CDR1 is SQVTM and CDR2 is ANQGSEA. CDR3 in amino acids: CSVASGSTYEQYF. The CDR3 DNA follows: TGCAGCGTGGCTAGCGGCTCCACCTACGAGCAGTACTTC.

About this clonotype: At one end the junction does not follow the germline gene, possibly because of a read error. This chain links TRBV12-3 or TRBV12-4 with TRBJ2-6; possible D gene TRBD1, 6 bases. The CDR3 is 14 amino acids. Here the CDR3 reads CASSWTAGANVLTF. CDR3 DNA sequence: TGTGCCAGCAGCTGGACAGCTGGGGCCAACGTCCTGACCTTC.

This sequence joins TRBV6-2 or TRBV6-3 and TRBJ2-7; D gene uncertain. The CDR3 consists of 11 residues. Germline V CDR1 and CDR2: MNHEY, SVGEGT. V lost 5 bases to trimming and J lost 3 bases, with 5 bases between them. The CDR3 DNA follows: TGTGCCAGCAGTGACATCTACGAGCAGTACTTC. It translates to CASSDIYEQYF.

This rearrangement joins TRBV11-1 to TRBJ1-1; D ambiguous. The CDR3 contains 11 residues. CDR1 and CDR2 from the germline V gene are SGHAT and FQDESV (reference sequence). V lost 5 bases and J lost 2, with 3 bases in between. The CDR3 loop reads CASSPNTEAFF. DNA of the CDR3: TGTGCCAGCAGCCCAAACACTGAAGCTTTCTTT.

Comments on this clonotype: The CDR3 carries no conserved terminal phenylalanine or tryptophan, so it likely arises from a read error. The gene calls are TRBV7-2 and TRBJ2-2, with 8 bases lining up with TRBD1. Germline V gives CDR1 SGHTA, CDR2 FQGNSA. The CDR3 has 16 amino acids. The V gene end was trimmed by 4 bases and the J gene end by 6 bases; junction bases not matched to a gene: 10. The CDR3 reads CASSSQGVISAGELFL. In DNA form, the CDR3 reads TGTGCCAGCAGCTCACAGGGGGTTATATCGGCCGGGGAGCTGTTTCTT.

In this sample, this clonotype turned up many times. V gene TRBV4-3 combines with J gene TRBJ2-2, with D possibly called TRBD1 or TRBD2 (5 bases each). With 3 bases removed from V and 2 bases from J, the gap between germline ends came to 19 bases. Germline-derived CDR1 and CDR2 are LGHNA and YSLEER. This CDR3 contains 18 residues. Here the CDR3 reads CASSHHWKPGPNTGELFF. CDR3 bases: TGCGCCAGCAGCCACCACTGGAAACCGGGACCTAACACCGGGGAGCTGTTTTTT.

This clonotype was seen ten or more times. J is TRBJ2-2 and V is TRBV7-2; a possible D gene is TRBD2 (8 bases). CDR1 is SGHTA, CDR2 FQGNSA, per germline. CDR3 length: 23 amino acids. V lost 1 base to trimming and J lost 0 bases, with 30 bases between them. The CDR3 nucleotides read TGTGCCAGCAGCTTAGTATCGGGACAGACTCGAGCTTACGGGAGGGCGAACACCGGGGAGCTGTTTTTT. It encodes CASSLVSGQTRAYGRANTGELFF.

This clonotype appeared many times. This chain joins TRBV19 and TRBJ2-2; 9 positions match TRBD1. The germline CDR1 and CDR2 sequences are LNHDA and SQIVND (reference sequence). This CDR3 is 15 amino acids long. After removal of 6 bases from V and 3 bases from J, the junction contained 5 bases not matched to a gene. The CDR3 here is CASRGQGADTGELFF. The CDR3 nucleotides are TGTGCCAGTAGGGGACAGGGAGCCGACACCGGGGAGCTGTTTTTT.

The chain recombines TRBV4-3 with TRBJ2-1, with D possibly TRBD2 on 6 matching bases. The CDR3 contains 14 residues. Germline V gives CDR1 LGHNA, CDR2 YSLEER. Between the trimmed V and J ends, which lost 5 bases and 9 bases, there was a span of 17 bases. The CDR3 bases are TGCGCCAGCAGCAACCAAGGGACTCTCGGTGAGCAGTTCTTC. Amino acids: CASSNQGTLGEQFF.

This chain connects TRBV28 to TRBJ2-2, with D possibly TRBD1 on 6 matching bases. Per the germline V gene, CDR1 is MDHEN and CDR2 is SYDVKM. Trimming cost V 3 bases and J 9 bases, with 14 bases left between them. The CDR3 is 14 amino acids. CDR3 sequence: CASSFGDTDRELFF. The CDR3 nucleotides read TGTGCCAGCAGTTTTGGGGACACAGACAGGGAGCTGTTTTTT.

This clonotype was counted at least ten times. The junction shows a germline mismatch at one end, possibly a read error. V and J are TRBV5-1 and TRBJ2-1, with D perhaps given as TRBD1 or TRBD2 (5 bases each). Germline loops: CDR1 SGHRS, CDR2 YFSETQ. This CDR3 region has 13 residues. The CDR3 loop reads CASSGGVERSMVF. DNA of the CDR3: TGCGCCAGCAGCGGGGGAGTGGAGCGGTCGATGGTCTTC.

The rearrangement uses TRBV30 and TRBJ2-5; no reliable D call. Germline assignment: CDR1 GTSNPN and CDR2 SVGIG (reference sequence). V gave up 2 bases and J gave up 5 bases, with 12 bases separating them. This CDR3 has 13 residues. The CDR3 coding sequence is TGTGCCTGGAGTCCCGACCTTACGGAGACCCAGTACTTC. Amino acid sequence: CAWSPDLTETQYF.

This clonotype was seen ten or more times. CDR3 in amino acids: CASSDGSGGVDEQFF. CDR3 bases: TGTGCCAGCAGTGATGGCAGTGGGGGGGTCGATGAGCAGTTCTTC. This chain links TRBV2 with TRBJ2-1; 7 bases agree with TRBD2. Per the germline V gene, CDR1 is SNHLY and CDR2 is FYNNEI. Unmatched junction bases numbered 10, after V lost 3 bases and J lost 8 bases. This CDR3 has 15 residues.